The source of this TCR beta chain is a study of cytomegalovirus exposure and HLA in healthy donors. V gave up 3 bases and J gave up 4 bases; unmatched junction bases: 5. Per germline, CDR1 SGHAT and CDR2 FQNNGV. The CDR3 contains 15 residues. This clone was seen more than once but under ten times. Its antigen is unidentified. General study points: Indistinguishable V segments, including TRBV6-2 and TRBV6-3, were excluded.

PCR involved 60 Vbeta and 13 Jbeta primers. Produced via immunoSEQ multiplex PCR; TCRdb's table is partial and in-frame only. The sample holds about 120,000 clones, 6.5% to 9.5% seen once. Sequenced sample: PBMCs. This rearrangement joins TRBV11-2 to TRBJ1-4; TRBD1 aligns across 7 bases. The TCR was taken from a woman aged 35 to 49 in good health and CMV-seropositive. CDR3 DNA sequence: TGTGCCAGCAGCTTTAGACAGGGACATAATGAAAAACTGTTTTTT. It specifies CASSFRQGHNEKLFF.